This T cell receptor (beta chain) was recorded in a study of T-cell reconstitution after alpha-beta-depleted transplantation in children. Germline V gene lookup returns CDR1 MNHEY and CDR2 SVGAGI. The CDR3 loop spans 13 amino acids. V gave up 2 bases and J gave up 2 bases, with 6 bases separating them. Unique molecular identifiers tagged the TCRbeta library. MiXCR was run by TCRdb on the PCR reads, yielding one entry per CDR3 protein. The repertoire holds some 240,000 distinct CDR3 sequences, roughly a tenth seen once, with around 5% in the top ten. In this sample, this clonotype turned up many times.

Sequencing used PBMCs from the stem cell graft donor, obtained from the stem cell graft. The clonotype comes from a human donor who donated a stem cell graft to a child with SCID. The chain is built from TRBV6-5 and TRBJ1-1, with unresolved D. The CDR3 nucleotides are TGTGCCAGCAGTTACACCAGAAACACTGAAGCTTTCTTT. Translated, it gives CASSYTRNTEAFF.